A selection of T cell receptor beta chains follows, all from one sample in a study of CD8 T cells in ankylosing spondylitis. MiXCR, run by TCRdb on the 5' RACE reads, gives a single entry per CDR3 protein. Of about 300,000 distinct CDR3 sequences listed, roughly 20% were seen once; the top ten hold about 3.5%. Sequencing input: blood, either unsorted or a sorted T cell fraction (not recorded which). Every receptor here comes from a female donor with ankylosing spondylitis or in good health (not recorded which). Both conserved end residues are part of each CDR3. D genes are given only for firm matches. Clone size appears in some rows only: once, few, many, or a class for an expanded clone.

v_gene: TRBV12-3/TRBV12-4; abundance: -; j_gene: TRBJ2-2; d_gene: -; CDR3aa: CAGESGTTNTGELFF; CDR3nt: TGTGCCGGGGAATCCGGGACGACGAACACCGGGGAGCTGTTTTTT
v_gene: TRBV5-1; abundance: -; j_gene: TRBJ2-5; d_gene: -; CDR3aa: CASSLEFPGSKRETQYF; CDR3nt: TGCGCCAGCAGCTTGGAGTTCCCCGGGAGCAAGCGGGAGACCCAGTACTTC
v_gene: TRBV7-2; abundance: few; j_gene: TRBJ2-7; d_gene: -; CDR3aa: CASSLAGSEEQYF; CDR3nt: TGTGCCAGCAGCTTAGCCGGGAGTGAAGAGCAGTACTTC
v_gene: TRBV7-2; abundance: -; j_gene: TRBJ2-1; d_gene: -; CDR3aa: CASSAGTPWDNEQFF; CDR3nt: TGTGCCAGCAGCGCAGGGACTCCTTGGGACAATGAGCAGTTCTTC
v_gene: TRBV12-3/TRBV12-4; abundance: few; j_gene: TRBJ2-1; d_gene: -; CDR3aa: CASSPGHGRDEQFF; CDR3nt: TGTGCCAGCAGTCCGGGACACGGTCGCGATGAGCAGTTCTTC
v_gene: TRBV12-3/TRBV12-4; abundance: -; j_gene: TRBJ2-2; d_gene: -; CDR3aa: CASSLGLGTGELFF; CDR3nt: TGTGCCAGCAGTTTGGGACTGGGAACCGGGGAGCTGTTTTTT
v_gene: TRBV7-2; abundance: -; j_gene: TRBJ2-3; d_gene: TRBD2; CDR3aa: CASSLLAGEQGTQYF; CDR3nt: TGTGCCAGCAGCTTATTAGCGGGAGAGCAGGGTACGCAGTATTTT
v_gene: TRBV12-3/TRBV12-4; abundance: many; j_gene: TRBJ1-6; d_gene: -; CDR3aa: CASSFQGLASPLHF; CDR3nt: TGTGCCAGCAGTTTTCAGGGACTAGCTTCACCCCTCCACTTT
v_gene: TRBV11-3; abundance: -; j_gene: TRBJ2-5; d_gene: -; CDR3aa: CASSSRGGGGGETQYF; CDR3nt: TGTGCCAGCAGCTCTCGTGGGGGTGGAGGAGGGGAGACCCAGTACTTC
v_gene: TRBV5-1; abundance: few; j_gene: TRBJ1-2; d_gene: TRBD1; CDR3aa: CASSLDGTGGYGYTF; CDR3nt: TGCGCCAGCAGCTTGGATGGGACAGGGGGCTATGGCTACACCTTC
v_gene: TRBV5-1; abundance: -; j_gene: TRBJ2-7; d_gene: -; CDR3aa: CASSLPAREQYF; CDR3nt: TGCGCCAGCAGCCTCCCAGCGCGGGAGCAGTACTTC
v_gene: TRBV4-3; abundance: few; j_gene: TRBJ2-6; d_gene: -; CDR3aa: CASSHPGQIISGANVLTF; CDR3nt: TGCGCCAGCAGCCATCCTGGACAGATCATCTCTGGGGCCAACGTCCTGACTTTC
v_gene: TRBV5-1; abundance: few; j_gene: TRBJ1-1; d_gene: -; CDR3aa: CASSLVGTENTEAFF; CDR3nt: TGCGCCAGCAGCTTGGTAGGGACGGAGAACACTGAAGCTTTCTTT
v_gene: TRBV4-1; abundance: once; j_gene: TRBJ2-1; d_gene: TRBD2; CDR3aa: CASSQDSPSGSEVQVGNEQFF; CDR3nt: TGCGCCAGCAGCCAAGATTCCCCTAGCGGGAGCGAGGTACAAGTTGGCAATGAGCAGTTCTTC
v_gene: TRBV29-1; abundance: many; j_gene: TRBJ2-5; d_gene: TRBD1; CDR3aa: CSTRTGGETQYF; CDR3nt: TGCAGCACACGGACAGGGGGGGAGACCCAGTACTTC
v_gene: TRBV6-5; abundance: few; j_gene: TRBJ2-7; d_gene: -; CDR3aa: CASSFDSSKGSEQYF; CDR3nt: TGTGCCAGCAGTTTCGACAGTTCTAAGGGTTCCGAGCAGTACTTC
v_gene: TRBV5-1; abundance: -; j_gene: TRBJ1-4; d_gene: -; CDR3aa: CASSPGRRNEKLFF; CDR3nt: TGCGCCAGCAGCCCGGGACGGCGGAATGAAAAACTGTTTTTT
v_gene: TRBV6-1; abundance: many; j_gene: TRBJ2-1; d_gene: -; CDR3aa: CASTGPIYNEQFF; CDR3nt: TGTGCCAGCACGGGACCTATCTACAATGAGCAGTTCTTC
v_gene: TRBV15; abundance: few; j_gene: TRBJ2-7; d_gene: TRBD2; CDR3aa: CATSSTTSGRISYEQYF; CDR3nt: TGTGCCACCAGCAGCACTACTAGCGGGAGGATATCCTACGAGCAGTACTTC
v_gene: TRBV11-3; abundance: few; j_gene: TRBJ2-7; d_gene: -; CDR3aa: CASSLVASSYEQYF; CDR3nt: TGTGCCAGCAGCTTAGTTGCCTCTTCCTACGAGCAGTACTTC
v_gene: TRBV7-6; abundance: -; j_gene: TRBJ2-1; d_gene: TRBD1; CDR3aa: CASSFIVQGASYNEQFF; CDR3nt: TGTGCCAGCAGCTTTATCGTACAGGGGGCTTCCTACAATGAGCAGTTCTTC
v_gene: TRBV7-2; abundance: -; j_gene: TRBJ2-2; d_gene: -; CDR3aa: CASSSPWGGGTGELFF; CDR3nt: TGTGCCAGCAGCTCCCCTTGGGGGGGCGGAACCGGGGAGCTGTTTTTT
v_gene: TRBV5-1; abundance: few; j_gene: TRBJ2-1; d_gene: TRBD1; CDR3aa: CASTVGQGMDEQFF; CDR3nt: TGCGCCAGCACCGTGGGACAGGGAATGGATGAGCAGTTCTTC
v_gene: TRBV27; abundance: -; j_gene: TRBJ2-5; d_gene: -; CDR3aa: CASSLFWGSQETQYF; CDR3nt: TGTGCCAGCAGCCTCTTCTGGGGGTCTCAAGAGACCCAGTACTTC
v_gene: TRBV7-6; abundance: few; j_gene: TRBJ2-1; d_gene: TRBD2; CDR3aa: CASSPYSGSTYNEQFF; CDR3nt: TGTGCCAGCAGCCCCTATAGCGGGAGTACCTACAATGAGCAGTTCTTC
v_gene: TRBV9; abundance: few; j_gene: TRBJ2-5; d_gene: -; CDR3aa: CASSVNLRETQYF; CDR3nt: TGTGCCAGCAGCGTAAATCTTAGGGAGACCCAGTACTTC
v_gene: TRBV27; abundance: -; j_gene: TRBJ2-7; d_gene: TRBD2; CDR3aa: CASSLGSPIRTSVYEQYF; CDR3nt: TGTGCCAGCAGTTTGGGGTCCCCAATTAGGACTAGCGTCTACGAGCAGTACTTC
v_gene: TRBV25-1; abundance: few; j_gene: TRBJ2-7; d_gene: -; CDR3aa: CASRNRDSYEQYF; CDR3nt: TGTGCCAGCAGAAACAGGGACTCCTACGAGCAGTACTTC